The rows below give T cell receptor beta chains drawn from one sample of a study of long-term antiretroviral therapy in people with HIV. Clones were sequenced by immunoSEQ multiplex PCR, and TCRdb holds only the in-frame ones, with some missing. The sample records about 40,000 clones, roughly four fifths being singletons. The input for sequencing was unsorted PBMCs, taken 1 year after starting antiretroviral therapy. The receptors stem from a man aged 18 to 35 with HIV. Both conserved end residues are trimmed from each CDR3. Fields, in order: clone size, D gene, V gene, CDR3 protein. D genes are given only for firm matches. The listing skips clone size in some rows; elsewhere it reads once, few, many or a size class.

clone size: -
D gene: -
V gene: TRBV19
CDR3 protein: ASSIGPETQY

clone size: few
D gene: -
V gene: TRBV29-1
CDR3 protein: SVEGLGGYEQY

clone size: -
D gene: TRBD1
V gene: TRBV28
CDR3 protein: ASSIQGANGYT

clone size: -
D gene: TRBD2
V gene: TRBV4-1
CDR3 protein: ASSQWTSGGLSSYNEQF

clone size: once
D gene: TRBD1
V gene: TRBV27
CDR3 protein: ASSHQTGRQAF

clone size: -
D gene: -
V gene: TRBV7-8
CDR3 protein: ASSPSRWGYSYEQY

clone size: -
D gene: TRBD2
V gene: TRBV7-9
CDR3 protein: ASSSTTSGSEQY

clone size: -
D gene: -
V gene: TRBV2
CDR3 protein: ASTWDLITEAF

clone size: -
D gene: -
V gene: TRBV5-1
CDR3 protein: ASSLPRVGGELF

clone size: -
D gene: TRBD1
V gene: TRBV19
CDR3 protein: ASSTDRGSGYEQY

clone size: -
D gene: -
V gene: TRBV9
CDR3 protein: ASSTSQGMSEGYT

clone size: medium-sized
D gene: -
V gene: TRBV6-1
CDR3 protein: ASSLPPYEQY

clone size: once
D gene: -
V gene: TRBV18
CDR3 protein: ASSPDRQNTEAF

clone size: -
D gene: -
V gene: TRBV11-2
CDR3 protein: ASSSLGRASSYNEQF

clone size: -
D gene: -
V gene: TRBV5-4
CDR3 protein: ASSLGDWTYEQY

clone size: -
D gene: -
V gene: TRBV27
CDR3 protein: ASSLWAQTSFEKLF

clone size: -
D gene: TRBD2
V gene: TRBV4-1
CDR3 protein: ASSQIAGTSRNEQF

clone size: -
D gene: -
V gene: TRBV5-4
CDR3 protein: ASRPQGGGYNEQF

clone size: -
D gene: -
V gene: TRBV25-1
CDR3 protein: ASSDSQGMKNYGYT

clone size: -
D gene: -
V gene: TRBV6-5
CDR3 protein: ASSYSALDNEQY

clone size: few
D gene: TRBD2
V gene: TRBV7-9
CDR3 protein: ASSPGASGRAGEQY

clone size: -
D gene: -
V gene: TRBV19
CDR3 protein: ASSTGLGSYEQY

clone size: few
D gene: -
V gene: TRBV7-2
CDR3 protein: ASRTGNEQY

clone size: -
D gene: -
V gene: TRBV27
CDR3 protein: ASKVGGTEAF

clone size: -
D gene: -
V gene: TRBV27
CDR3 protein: ASSLVGDSNQPQH

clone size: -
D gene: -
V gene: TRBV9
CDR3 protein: ASSVDVDTEAF

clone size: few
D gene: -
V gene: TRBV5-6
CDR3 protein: ASSFTETQY

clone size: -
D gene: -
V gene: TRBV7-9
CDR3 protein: ASSLGQPYEQY

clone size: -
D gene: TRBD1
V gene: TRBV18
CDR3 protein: ASSPRDRGQNTGELF

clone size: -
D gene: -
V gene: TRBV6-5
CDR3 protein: ASSGSLYYGYT

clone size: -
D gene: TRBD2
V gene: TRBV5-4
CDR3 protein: ASSLGYSGKYEQY

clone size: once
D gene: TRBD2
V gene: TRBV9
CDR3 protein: ASSVAIGGRADNEQF

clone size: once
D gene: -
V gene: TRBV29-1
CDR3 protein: SVEDWAPRGRNTEAF

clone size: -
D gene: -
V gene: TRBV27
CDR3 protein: ASRQAGLGYTDTQY

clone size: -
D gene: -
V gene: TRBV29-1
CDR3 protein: SVEGDVGGRTEAF

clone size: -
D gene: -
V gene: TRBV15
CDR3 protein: ATSSPSESNSYEQY

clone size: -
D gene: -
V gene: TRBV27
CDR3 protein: ASSLSENTEAF

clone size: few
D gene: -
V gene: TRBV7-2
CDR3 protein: ASSRGGMRQPQH

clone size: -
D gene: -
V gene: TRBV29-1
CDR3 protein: SVEVGAGNEQF

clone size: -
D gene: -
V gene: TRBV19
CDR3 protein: ASSIDRRGAYEQY

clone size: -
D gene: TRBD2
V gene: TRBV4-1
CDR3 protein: ASSQVGTSGRRSQETQY